This TCR beta chain was identified during a study of T cells after posttransplantation cyclophosphamide. Busulfan-fludarabine conditioning, marrow transplant, and cyclophosphamide on days +3 and +4 were administered. CDR1 and CDR2 (germline): SGHNT, YYREEE (reference sequence). This CDR3 is built from 14 residues. V shed 2 bases and J shed 0 bases, with 9 bases lying between them. Whole-study findings and limits: Recipient CMV seropositivity and CMV reactivation strongly tracked TRB clonality. Later post-transplant blood repertoires were often dominated by donor CD8+ memory clones. TRB overlap between skin or GI tissue T cells and blood was limited.

In this sample, this clone turned up many times. Its specificity is unknown. Sequencing was performed with immunoSEQ multiplex PCR; in TCRdb, only in-frame clones are kept and a portion is missing. The sample yields approximately 7,100 clones, without any singletons. Sequences were derived from PBMCs, sampled 94 days after allogeneic stem cell transplant with posttransplant cyclophosphamide. The sequence came from a female patient over 55 who received an allogeneic stem cell transplant from an unrelated donor, was CMV-positive, and had acute GVHD only. Some of the T cells might come from the graft donor. V is TRBV5-4 and J is TRBJ2-7; D gene ambiguous. CDR3: CASSFYGSSYEQYF. In DNA form, the CDR3 reads TGTGCCAGCAGCTTTTATGGTAGCTCCTACGAGCAGTACTTC.